The 18 T cell receptor beta chains listed next were all sequenced from one sample in a study of shared clonotypes between healthy human individuals. Generated by immunoSEQ multiplex PCR, the TCRdb table keeps only in-frame clones and is missing some. The sample gives under 2,000,000 clones, less than 95% of which show up once; roughly 1% is in the top ten. CD45RO-negative CD8 cells positively selected for CCR7 made up the naive population, which excluded terminally differentiated effector memory CD45RA+ cells. Sequenced sample: naive CD8+ T cells sorted from blood. The origin of the receptors is a young man in good health.

The rearrangement links TRBV18 to TRBJ2-2, with 13 positions matching TRBD2. The CDR3 is made up of 19 amino acids. CDR1 is KGHSH, CDR2 LQKENI, per germline. V gave up 4 bases and J gave up 1 base; unmatched junction bases: 9. The CDR3 nucleotides are TGTGCCAGCTCACTGACGGGACTAGCGGGGATCCAGAACACCGGGGAGCTGTTTTTT. Encoded protein: CASSLTGLAGIQNTGELFF.

The chain uses TRBV10-1 and TRBJ2-3, with D unclear. Germline-derived CDR1 and CDR2 are WNHNN and SYGVQD (reference sequence). This CDR3 comprises 15 residues. V lost 3 bases and J lost 2, with 12 bases in between. CDR3 in amino acids: CASSDPIISTDTQYF. In DNA, the CDR3 is TGCGCCAGCAGTGATCCTATTATCTCCACAGATACGCAGTATTTT.

The V and J genes are TRBV4-3 and TRBJ2-2, with TRBD2 identical over 7 bases. The V gene end was trimmed by 1 base and the J gene end by 0 bases; junction bases not matched to a gene: 5. Germline V lookup: CDR1 LGHNA, CDR2 YSLEER. This CDR3 is 17 amino acids long. The CDR3 is CASSQVREAPNTGELFF. The CDR3 DNA sequence: TGCGCCAGCAGCCAAGTACGGGAGGCCCCGAACACCGGGGAGCTGTTTTTT.

The chain is built from TRBV15 and TRBJ2-1; no clear D. CDR3 length: 11 residues. The V and J ends lost 5 bases and 16 bases respectively, with 15 bases between them. Germline CDR1 reads LNHNV; CDR2 reads YYDKDF (reference sequence). The CDR3 nucleotides read TGTGCCACCAGCCGCGGCCTAGTAAAATTCTTC. It codes for CATSRGLVKFF. The whole variable domain, remainder taken from reference TRBV15 and TRBJ2-1, is DAMVIQNPRYQVTQFGKPVTLSCSQTLNHNVMYWYQQKSSQAPKLLFHYYDKDFNNEADTPDNFQSRRPNTSFCFLDIRSPGLGDTAMYLCATSRGLVKFFGPGTRLTVL.

The V call is TRBV7-8, the J call TRBJ1-2; TRBD1 aligns across 7 bases. CDR1 SGHVS and CDR2 FQNEAQ come from the germline V gene. The J segment lost 6 bases and the V segment lost 4 bases, leaving 14 bases of the junction unmatched. The CDR3 is 16 amino acids. CDR3 sequence reads: CASSSKPGQPTDGYTF. The DNA of the CDR3 is TGTGCCAGCAGCTCGAAGCCGGGACAGCCAACGGATGGCTACACCTTC.

Details on this clone: Other DNA sequences within the sample encode an identical CDR3. The chain is built from TRBV4-1 and TRBJ1-1, with D unclear. CDR1 and CDR2 from the germline V gene are MGHRA and YSYEKL. This CDR3 has 15 amino acids. V was pared by 1 base and J by 0 bases, with 9 bases between. CDR3 amino acids: CASSQGRTLNTEAFF. CDR3 bases: TGCGCCAGCAGCCAAGGCCGGACTTTGAACACTGAAGCTTTCTTT.

This clone was seen once. This chain links TRBV6-5 with TRBJ2-1; the match to TRBD2 covers 13 bases. V was pared by 5 bases and J by 4 bases, with 2 bases of the junction left unmatched. Germline V gene sequence: CDR1 MNHEY, CDR2 SVGAGI. The length of the CDR3 is 15 residues. In DNA, the CDR3 is TGTGCCAGCAGTGGACTAGCGGGAGCTTACAATGAGCAGTTCTTC. Protein sequence: CASSGLAGAYNEQFF.

The V gene is TRBV7-9, the J gene TRBJ2-2, with 7 bases lining up with TRBD1. The CDR3 is 16 amino acids. Trimming at V came to 5 bases and at J to 5 bases, leaving 11 bases not matched to a gene. Germline-derived CDR1 and CDR2 are SEHNR and FQNEAQ (reference sequence). The CDR3, as DNA: TGTGCCAGCAGCGGAAGGGACAGATCAGGGACCGGGGAGCTGTTTTTT. Translation gives CASSGRDRSGTGELFF.

The chain joins TRBV5-4 to TRBJ2-2; 9 positions agree with TRBD2. Germline trimming cut 9 bases from V and 7 bases from J; bases unmatched to any gene: 13. Germline V gene lookup returns CDR1 SGHNT and CDR2 YYREEE (reference sequence). This CDR3 has 15 amino acids. The CDR3 spells CATQGSSGTSGELFF. The CDR3 bases are TGTGCCACCCAGGGGTCTAGCGGGACGAGCGGGGAGCTGTTTTTT.

This rearrangement joins TRBV12-5 to TRBJ2-5; D not certain. Looked up from germline, CDR1 is LGHNT and CDR2 is FRNRAP. V lost 0 bases, J lost 5 bases, and 4 bases lay in between. The CDR3 is 12 amino acids. CDR3 region: CASGLVRETQYF. CDR3 DNA: TGTGCTAGTGGTTTGGTACGCGAGACCCAGTACTTC.

This clone was observed a single time. This chain uses TRBV20-1 with TRBJ2-5; no clear D. There are 11 residues in the CDR3. V shed 1 base and J shed 5 bases, with 5 bases lying between them. Germline V gene lookup returns CDR1 DFQATT and CDR2 SNEGSKA (reference sequence). The CDR3 coding sequence is TGCAGTGCTAGAGTGATGGAGACCCAGTACTTC. The encoded protein is CSARVMETQYF.

This clone was seen once. The rearrangement joins TRBV9 to TRBJ2-3; perhaps TRBD2 as D (5 bases). The CDR3 is 16 residues long. The V gene's germline CDR1 is SGDLS and CDR2 YYNGEE. The ends were cut back, 3 bases at V and 5 bases at J, with 19 bases in the middle. The CDR3, as DNA: TGTGCCAGCAGCGCTGTTGAGCGGCCTTTTGTAGATACGCAGTATTTT. Translation: CASSAVERPFVDTQYF.

This chain uses TRBV15 with TRBJ2-5; D possibly corresponds to TRBD2 (7 bases). This CDR3 contains 15 residues. Per the germline V gene, CDR1 is LNHNV and CDR2 is YYDKDF (reference sequence). The germline V and J ends were trimmed by 3 bases and 5 bases, with 16 bases remaining between them. CDR3 sequence: CATSRSRAGAETQYF. CDR3 bases: TGTGCCACCAGCAGGTCCAGGGCGGGGGCGGAGACCCAGTACTTC.

Concerning this clone: The same CDR3 is also encoded by other DNA sequences in this sample. The V call is TRBV27, the J call TRBJ2-7, with 11 bases fitting TRBD1. Germline CDR1 reads MNHEY; CDR2 reads SMNVEV (reference sequence). Germline trimming cut 8 bases from V and 3 bases from J; bases unmatched to any gene: 9. CDR3 length equals 15 residues. CDR3 amino acids: CASSPGTGGLYEQYF. The CDR3 DNA follows: TGTGCCAGCTCGCCTGGGACAGGGGGTCTCTACGAGCAGTACTTC.

This chain uses TRBV28 with TRBJ2-7; 9 bases match TRBD1. Germline V gives CDR1 MDHEN, CDR2 SYDVKM. The CDR3 is 14 residues long. J lost 5 bases, V lost 2 bases, and 4 bases had no gene match. CDR3 sequence: CASSLTGGGNEQYF. The DNA of the CDR3 is TGTGCCAGCAGTTTAACAGGGGGCGGGAACGAGCAGTACTTC.

The chain uses TRBV27 and TRBJ2-2, with no clear D. The CDR3 spans 12 residues. Germline loops: CDR1 MNHEY, CDR2 SMNVEV (reference sequence). The V and J ends lost 2 bases and 7 bases respectively, with 5 bases between them. DNA for the CDR3: TGTGCCAGCAGTTTACCCCACGGGGAGCTGTTTTTT. This translates into CASSLPHGELFF.

This chain joins TRBV6-5 and TRBJ2-7; TRBD1 matches 9 bases. After removal of 6 bases from V and 7 bases from J, the junction contained 7 bases not matched to a gene. The germline gives CDR1 MNHEY, CDR2 SVGAGI. The CDR3 has 13 residues. CDR3 nucleotides: TGTGCCAGCAGGGACACAGGGGGCGCAGAGCAGTACTTC. Translated, it gives CASRDTGGAEQYF.

V gene TRBV11-2 combines with J gene TRBJ2-3; a possible D gene is TRBD2 (6 bases). The V end lost 6 bases, the J end lost 4 bases, and 17 bases lay between the germline ends. The germline gives CDR1 SGHAT, CDR2 FQNNGV. The CDR3 extends over 15 amino acids. The CDR3 DNA reads as TGTGCCAGCAGATTCCGAGCGGGCGGGGCAGATACGCAGTATTTT. It codes for CASRFRAGGADTQYF.